A single sample is the source of the 2 T cell receptor beta chains below, sequenced in a study of T cells in Graves' hyperthyroidism and ophthalmopathy. Amplified TCR beta CDR3 regions derived from RNA transcripts. When the TCR CDR3 underwent first-round RT-PCR, the HTBI primer set was used. From the multiplex PCR reads, TCRdb called clonotypes with MiXCR, one entry per CDR3 protein. This table has hundreds of thousands of distinct CDR3 sequences, about 15% appearing once. The sample consisted of blood. These receptors were taken from a woman aged 40-49 years with Graves' ophthalmopathy.

The gene calls are TRBV12-3 or TRBV12-4 and TRBJ2-7, with 8 bases that match TRBD1. This CDR3 spans 14 amino acids. V shed 5 bases, J shed 7 bases, and the junction held 10 bases outside the gene matches. The CDR3 region is CASSPRQGPNEQYF. In DNA, the CDR3 is TGTGCCAGCAGTCCTAGACAGGGGCCGAATGAGCAGTACTTC.

Ten or more counts support this clonotype. The chain is built from TRBV7-3 and TRBJ2-7, with D perhaps TRBD1 (6 bases). V lost 2 bases and J 0 bases, leaving 23 bases between the germline ends. The germline V gene has CDR1 SGHTA and CDR2 FQGTGA. CDR3 length equals 19 residues. In nucleotides, the CDR3 is TGTGCCAGCAGCTTATACGATTGGTCGGTGGCAGGGGACTCCTACGAGCAGTACTTC. Translating it yields CASSLYDWSVAGDSYEQYF.